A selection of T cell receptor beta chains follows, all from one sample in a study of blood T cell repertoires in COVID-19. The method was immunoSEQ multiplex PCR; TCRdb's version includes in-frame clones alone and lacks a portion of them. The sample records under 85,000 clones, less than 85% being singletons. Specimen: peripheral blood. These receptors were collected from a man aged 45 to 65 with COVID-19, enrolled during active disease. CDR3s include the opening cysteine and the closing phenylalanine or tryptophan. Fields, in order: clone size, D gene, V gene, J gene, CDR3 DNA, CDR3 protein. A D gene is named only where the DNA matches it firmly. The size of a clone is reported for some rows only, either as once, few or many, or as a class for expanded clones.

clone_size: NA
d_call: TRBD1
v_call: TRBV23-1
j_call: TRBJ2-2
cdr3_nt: TGCGCCAGCAGCCGCGGACAGGGCCTGAACACCGGGGAGCTGTTTTTT
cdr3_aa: CASSRGQGLNTGELFF

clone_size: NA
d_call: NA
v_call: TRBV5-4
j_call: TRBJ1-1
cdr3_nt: TGTGCCAGCAGCCGGGGGGTAGGGCAGACAGGTATCACTGAAGCTTTCTTT
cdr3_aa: CASSRGVGQTGITEAFF

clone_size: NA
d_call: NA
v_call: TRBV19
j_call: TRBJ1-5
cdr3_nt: TGTGCCAGTAGTATAACAGGGTCTGGGGATAGCAATCAGCCCCAGCATTTT
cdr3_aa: CASSITGSGDSNQPQHF

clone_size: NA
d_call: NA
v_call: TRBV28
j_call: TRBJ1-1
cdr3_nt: TGTGCCAGCACCCGGGACACTGAAGCTTTCTTT
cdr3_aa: CASTRDTEAFF

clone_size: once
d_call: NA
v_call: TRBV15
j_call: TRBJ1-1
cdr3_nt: TGTGCCACCAGCAGAGATACGGGGGTGACTGAAGCTTTCTTT
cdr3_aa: CATSRDTGVTEAFF

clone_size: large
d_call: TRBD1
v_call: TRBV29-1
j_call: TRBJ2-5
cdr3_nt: TGCAGCGTTGTTGCCCAGGGGGCGGGAGAGACCCAGTACTTC
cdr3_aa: CSVVAQGAGETQYF

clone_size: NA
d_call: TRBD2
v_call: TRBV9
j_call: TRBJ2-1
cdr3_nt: TGTGCCAGCAGCGCAAATCCGGGACTAGCGGGGTCAATCTCCTACAATGAGCAGTTCTTC
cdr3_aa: CASSANPGLAGSISYNEQFF

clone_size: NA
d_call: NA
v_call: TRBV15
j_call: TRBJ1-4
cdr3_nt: TGTGCCACCAGCAGACAATCCCTGATAGGAGTTAATGAAAAACTGTTTTTT
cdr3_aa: CATSRQSLIGVNEKLFF

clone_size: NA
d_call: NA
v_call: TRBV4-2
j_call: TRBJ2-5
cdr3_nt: TGTGCCAGCAGCCCAGCAGGGGCCCAAGAGACCCAGTACTTC
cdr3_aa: CASSPAGAQETQYF

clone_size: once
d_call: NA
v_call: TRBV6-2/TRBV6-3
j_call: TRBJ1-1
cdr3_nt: TGTGCCAGCAGTTACCCTGGGGGCCTGGACACTGAAGCTTTCTTT
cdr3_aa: CASSYPGGLDTEAFF

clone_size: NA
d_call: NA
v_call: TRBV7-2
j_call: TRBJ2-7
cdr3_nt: TGTGCCAGCAGCCCCCGGTATCTTTGGGAGCAGTACTTC
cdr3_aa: CASSPRYLWEQYF

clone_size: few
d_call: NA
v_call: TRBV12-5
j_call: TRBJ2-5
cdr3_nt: TGTGCTAGTGGTCCCCCGGGGGAGACCCAGTACTTC
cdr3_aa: CASGPPGETQYF

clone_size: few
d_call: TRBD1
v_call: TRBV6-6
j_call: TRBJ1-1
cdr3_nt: TGTGCCAGCAGTCCCGGGACAGGGGGCTGGACTGAAGCTTTCTTT
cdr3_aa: CASSPGTGGWTEAFF